Presented here are 24 T cell receptor beta chains from one specimen sequenced in a study of early T cells in non-severe SARS-CoV-2 infection. TCRdb re-called the 5' RACE reads through MiXCR, storing one row per CDR3 protein. The top ten clones hold over 2.5% of a sample with roughly 51,000 distinct CDR3 sequences, 5.5% to 6.5% of them seen once. The specimen was whole blood, collected at baseline. These receptors all stem from an adult who was a healthcare worker with PCR-confirmed SARS-CoV-2 infection or an uninfected control (not recorded which).

This clonotype was seen repeatedly, ten times or more. This chain connects TRBV5-1 to TRBJ1-5; D not resolved. Germline V gene lookup returns CDR1 SGHRS and CDR2 YFSETQ. CDR3 length: 14 amino acids. V shed 0 bases and J shed 7 bases, with 11 bases lying between them. The CDR3 sequence: CASSLDGNVQPQHF. The CDR3 DNA follows: TGCGCCAGCAGCTTGGATGGTAATGTCCAGCCCCAGCATTTT.

At least ten counts were recorded for this clonotype. The rearrangement uses TRBV12-3 or TRBV12-4 and TRBJ2-3, with TRBD1 matching 7 bases. The CDR3 runs 15 residues. V lost 6 bases, J lost 1 base, and 7 bases stayed unmatched. CDR3 in amino acids: CASSTTGIRTDTQYF. The CDR3 DNA sequence: TGTGCCAGCAGCACGACAGGGATCCGCACAGATACGCAGTATTTT.

V is TRBV6-2 or TRBV6-3 and J is TRBJ1-1, with D possibly TRBD1 on 6 matching bases. The CDR3 totals 14 residues. Trimming stripped 2 bases from V and 3 bases from J, with 10 bases between. Germline loops: CDR1 MNHEY, CDR2 SVGEGT. The CDR3 DNA reads TGTGCCAGCAGTTACGGGGGGCTGGACACTGAAGCTTTCTTT. Encoded protein: CASSYGGLDTEAFF.

This clonotype showed up many times. CDR3 nucleotide sequence: TGTGCCACCAGTGCCCCTCAGGGGGAGGTTGAGCAGTTCTTC. This encodes CATSAPQGEVEQFF. The chain carries TRBV24-1 and TRBJ2-1, with D maybe TRBD1 (7 bases). Deletions cut 5 bases from V and 9 bases from J, with 16 bases between. The germline V gene has CDR1 KGHDR and CDR2 SFDVKD. This CDR3 region has 14 residues.

This rearrangement joins TRBV6-6 to TRBJ2-3; D is uncertain. Germline V lookup: CDR1 MNHNY, CDR2 SVGAGI (reference sequence). Trimming took off 5 bases at V and 0 bases at J, with 9 bases between the two ends. The CDR3 loop spans 14 amino acids. This CDR3 is CASSSKGSTDTQYF. In DNA, the CDR3 is TGTGCCAGCAGTAGCAAGGGCAGCACAGATACGCAGTATTTT.

V usage is TRBV27 and J usage is TRBJ1-1; TRBD1 matches 10 bases. The CDR3 covers 14 residues. Trimming at V came to 7 bases and at J to 4 bases, leaving 6 bases not matched to a gene. Germline CDR1 MNHEY, CDR2 SMNVEV (reference sequence). The CDR3 DNA sequence: TGTGCCAGCACACGGACAGGGGGTGGCACTGAAGCTTTCTTT. This codes for CASTRTGGGTEAFF.

This clonotype has at least ten counts. The rearrangement joins TRBV15 to TRBJ1-5; 7 nucleotides align to TRBD1. V trimming: 2 bases; J trimming: 4 bases; junction bases outside the gene matches: 11. Germline CDR1 is LNHNV and CDR2 is YYDKDF (reference sequence). There are 17 residues in the CDR3. The CDR3 DNA sequence: TGTGCCACCAGCAGAAGGTCCGGGACAGCCCAGAATCAGCCCCAGCATTTT. Its protein product is CATSRRSGTAQNQPQHF.

Only a few counts were recorded for this clonotype. The V and J genes are TRBV7-9 and TRBJ2-3; 8 bases are a match to TRBD2. CDR1 is SEHNR and CDR2 is FQNEAQ in the germline V gene (reference sequence). This CDR3 has 16 amino acids. J lost 6 bases, V lost 1 base, and 9 bases had no gene match. The DNA of the CDR3 is TGTGCCAGCAGCTTAGATTTAGCGGGGCCCTCGGATACGCAGTATTTT. Its translation is CASSLDLAGPSDTQYF.

This clonotype was seen ten or more times. The rearrangement uses TRBV12-3 or TRBV12-4 and TRBJ2-3; 9 bases align to TRBD2. V lost 6 bases to trimming and J lost 3 bases; unmatched junction nucleotides: 4. This CDR3 contains 14 residues. CDR3 DNA: TGTGCCAGCAGGATAACTAGCGGGACAGATACGCAGTATTTT. This translates into CASRITSGTDTQYF.

CDR3 bases: TGCAGCGTACACCGGCAACGAGGGACTAGCGGGGGCGCGAACACCGGGGAGCTGTTTTTT. Encoded protein: CSVHRQRGTSGGANTGELFF. The chain links TRBV29-1 to TRBJ2-2; 14 bases line up with TRBD2. Germline assignment: CDR1 SQVTM and CDR2 ANQGSEA. V gave up 6 bases and J gave up 0 bases; unmatched junction bases: 15. This CDR3 comprises 20 residues.

The V and J genes are TRBV12-3 or TRBV12-4 and TRBJ1-1; D is unresolved. This CDR3 contains 13 residues. Trimming cost V 3 bases and J 0 bases, with 5 bases left between them. The CDR3 DNA follows: TGTGCCAGCAGTTTCGATTTGAACACTGAAGCTTTCTTT. Its translation: CASSFDLNTEAFF.

This clonotype was picked up many times. V and J are TRBV28 and TRBJ1-1; TRBD1 aligns across 10 bases. The J segment lost 4 bases and the V segment lost 3 bases, leaving 5 bases of the junction unmatched. The germline CDR1 and CDR2 sequences are MDHEN and SYDVKM. The CDR3 length is 15 residues. The CDR3 region has the DNA TGTGCCAGCAGTTTTTTGACAGGGGGCCTCACTGAAGCTTTCTTT. Amino acid sequence: CASSFLTGGLTEAFF.

The chain is built from TRBV4-3 and TRBJ2-5; the D call may be TRBD1 or TRBD2 (6 bases each). Germline V lookup: CDR1 LGHNA, CDR2 YSLEER. Trimming cost V 3 bases and J 5 bases, with 13 bases left between them. This CDR3 has 14 residues. The CDR3 nucleotides are TGCGCCAGCAGCCACAGGGGTGCGGGGGAGACCCAGTACTTC. Translated, it gives CASSHRGAGETQYF.

This clonotype was seen at least ten times. The chain links TRBV10-2 to TRBJ2-7; D is ambiguous. Trimming left V 2 bases short and J 3 bases short, with 5 bases between. Per the germline V gene, CDR1 is WSHSY and CDR2 is SAAADI. CDR3 length: 12 amino acids. CDR3 in DNA: TGCGCCAGCAGTGAGCCCAGCTACGAGCAGTACTTC. It specifies CASSEPSYEQYF.

This clonotype was picked up many times. The V gene is TRBV10-3, the J gene TRBJ2-7; 7 nucleotides align to TRBD2. The CDR3 extends over 14 amino acids. The V gene end was trimmed by 10 bases and the J gene end by 2 bases; junction bases not matched to a gene: 11. Germline values: CDR1 ENHRY, CDR2 SYGVKD. CDR3 residues: CATRGGGGTYEQYF. The DNA of the CDR3 is TGTGCCACCCGGGGAGGCGGGGGAACCTACGAGCAGTACTTC.

This clonotype has more than one count but fewer than ten. The CDR3 DNA follows: TGTGCCAGCAGCACGGACTGGGGATCGGACTATGGCTACACCTTC. Translating gives CASSTDWGSDYGYTF. This chain links TRBV7-2 with TRBJ1-2; D unresolved. The CDR3 contains 15 residues. Germline-derived CDR1 and CDR2 are SGHTA and FQGNSA. The V end lost 5 bases, the J end lost 3 bases, and 16 bases lay between the germline ends.

This clonotype was picked up many times. The J gene is TRBJ2-1, the V gene TRBV12-5; no reliable D call. The germline CDR1 and CDR2 sequences are LGHNT and FRNRAP. This CDR3 has 13 amino acids. V was cut by 1 base and J by 8 bases, with 9 bases left in between. This CDR3 reads CASGLGASDEQFF. CDR3 in DNA: TGTGCTAGTGGTTTGGGGGCCAGCGATGAGCAGTTCTTC.

This clonotype has at least ten counts. The chain is built from TRBV6-2 or TRBV6-3 and TRBJ2-3; D remains ambiguous. Germline assignment: CDR1 MNHEY and CDR2 SVGEGT. CDR3 length: 12 amino acids. V was clipped by 6 bases and J by 4 bases, with 8 bases between them. The CDR3 is CASRARADTQYF. CDR3 DNA sequence: TGTGCCAGCAGGGCTCGGGCAGATACGCAGTATTTT.

In its sample, this clonotype was seen many times. V is TRBV20-1 and J is TRBJ2-5, with TRBD1 matching over 8 bases. Germline CDR1 is DFQATT and CDR2 is SNEGSKA (reference sequence). The CDR3 extends over 15 amino acids. V shed 0 bases, J shed 4 bases, and the junction held 7 bases outside the gene matches. The CDR3 region has the DNA TGCAGTGCTAGAGAAACTACAGGGGGGAGAGAGACCCAGTACTTC. Translation gives CSARETTGGRETQYF.

There are many counts of this clonotype. The chain couples TRBV19 to TRBJ2-1; D perhaps matches TRBD1 (6 bases). Trimming cost V 5 bases and J 0 bases, with 14 bases left between them. CDR1 is LNHDA, CDR2 SQIVND, per germline (reference sequence). The CDR3 totals 16 residues. This CDR3 is CASSLRQGSSYNEQFF. The CDR3 coding sequence is TGTGCCAGTAGTCTCAGGCAGGGGAGCTCCTACAATGAGCAGTTCTTC.

This clonotype was seen many times. The J gene is TRBJ2-1, the V gene TRBV11-2, with TRBD2 identical over 10 bases. Per germline, CDR1 SGHAT and CDR2 FQNNGV. The V segment lost 4 bases and the J segment 3 bases; nucleotides outside the gene matches: 6. The CDR3 covers 16 residues. The CDR3 protein is CASSSRLAGLYNEQFF. The CDR3 bases are TGTGCCAGCAGCTCCAGACTAGCGGGCCTCTACAATGAGCAGTTCTTC.

This clonotype came up many times. The genes are TRBV11-3 and TRBJ2-1, with unresolved D. Germline values: CDR1 SGHNT, CDR2 YENEEA. V lost 8 bases to trimming and J lost 0 bases, with 11 bases between them. The CDR3 has 14 residues. The CDR3: CASGSDSSYNEQFF. CDR3 sequence (DNA): TGTGCCAGCGGATCGGATAGCTCCTACAATGAGCAGTTCTTC.

This clonotype was detected many times. This chain joins TRBV15 and TRBJ2-1; either TRBD1 or TRBD2 may supply D (5 bases each). CDR1 and CDR2 (germline): LNHNV, YYDKDF (reference sequence). The CDR3 is 12 residues long. Trimming took off 8 bases at V and 8 bases at J, with 13 bases between the two ends. The CDR3 DNA follows: TGTGCCACCGGGGACCTCAAGGATGAGCAGTTCTTC. It specifies CATGDLKDEQFF.

In this sample, this clonotype turned up many times. The chain couples TRBV6-6 to TRBJ1-3; 7 nucleotides agree with TRBD1. V gave up 6 bases and J gave up 3 bases; unmatched junction bases: 5. The CDR3 consists of 14 residues. CDR1 and CDR2 from the germline V gene are MNHNY and SVGAGI (reference sequence). This CDR3 reads CASRPQGNGNTIYF. The CDR3 DNA follows: TGTGCCAGCAGACCACAGGGGAATGGAAACACCATATATTTT.